The present TCR beta chain was sequenced within a study of T-cell memory formation after mild COVID-19 (dated by TCRdb to the early 2020s). The study in broad terms: Most TCR sequence clusters were specific to one of the two donors. In a couple of donors, T-cell clones that expanded and contracted after mild COVID-19 were followed by sequencing TCRalpha and TCRbeta repertoires longitudinally. Two young, previously healthy adult volunteers, one female and one male, were included in the cohort.

Reads for this sample came from an Illumina NovaSeq 6000. TCRalpha and TCRbeta cDNA libraries were constructed by 5'RACE with constant-segment primers, with sample barcodes and unique molecular identifiers being introduced. RNA was extracted from every sample with Trizol reagent. Amplification of the libraries took two PCR steps, and the second step added a second sample barcode plus Illumina TruSeq adapters. Sequencing of the libraries was done on an Illumina NovaSeq, producing 2 x 150 bp paired-end reads. For the original study's pipeline: Demultiplexing of reads and collapsing into UMI-guided consensus sequences were performed with migec v1.2.7. Using mixcr v2.1.11, UMI consensuses were aligned to TRA and TRB V and J templates and then assembled into clonotypes. A clonotype was counted as expanded or contracted only if both edgeR and NoisET called the change significant, with noise models trained on biological replicates. For edgeR calls, a false discovery rate-adjusted p below 0.01 and a log2 fold-change threshold of 1 were applied. As an exploratory analysis of dynamics, max-normalized trajectories of the 1000 most abundant clonotypes were examined by PCA with hierarchical clustering. Separately sequenced CD4+ and CD8+ repertoires were used to assign a CD4 or CD8 phenotype to each responding clone. TCRdb redid the processing of the public reads, applying fastp at Q25 and MiXCR, and retained in-frame beta chains. For every CDR3 protein sequence, its rows merge into one entry that carries the most common genes and DNA. These V and J calls are TCRdb output, not the study's own analysis. The sample table records 140,000 or so distinct CDR3 sequences; 13% to 15% of these occur just once. The biggest ten clones account for about 30% of the sample.

Trimming takes 4 bases from V and 3 bases from J, and the germline ends sit 10 bases apart. CDR1 and CDR2, looked up from the germline V gene, are SQVTM and ANQGSEA. The CDR3 has 12 amino acids, counting the end cysteine and phenylalanine. The DNA shown is the 36-base CDR3, in frame from base 1. On this clonotype: Its antigen remains undetermined. Base qualities are not at hand, and no much larger clone is one base apart.

Results the study describes overall, beyond this receptor: Only a couple of mild cases were covered by the study, and larger cohorts that include severe cases with pre-infection samples were considered necessary. Some responding clones were detected in pre-infection memory, which suggested that pre-existing cross-reactive memory T cells had joined the SARS-CoV-2 response. Contracting CD4+ clones were found mainly in CM and EM memory subsets, while CD8+ clones were enriched in EMRA. From day 15 to 85, contracting clones showed balanced CD4/CD8 phenotypes, whereas a second wave of clones that expanded from day 15 to 37 leaned towards CD4+. SARS-CoV-2 specificity was not confirmed for the second-wave clones peaking on day 37.

PBMCs were isolated by Ficoll-Paque density gradient centrifugation. The rearranged chain carries TRBV29-1 and TRBJ2-7; the D gene is possibly TRBD1 or TRBD2, with 5 bases matching each. The sequenced sample consisted of PBMCs or a T cell subset sorted from them (not recorded which). This clonotype was sampled from an adult woman who had mild COVID-19 (a few samples of this study predate the infection). The sample titles of this study are shuffled in the database, so cell type and time point are left out; the donor was told from shared clones. The nucleotides read TGCAGCGTTGGAGGGGAGAACTACGAGCAGTACTTC. Its product reads: CSVGGENYEQYF.